This TCR beta chain emerged from a study of identical twins. The CDR3 is made up of 16 amino acids. CDR1 is MNHNY and CDR2 is SVGAGI in the germline V gene (reference sequence). The trim removed 5 bases at V and 2 bases at J, leaving 9 bases unmatched. This clonotype was seen only a few times. The antigen remains unidentified. TCRdb analysed the 5' RACE reads with MiXCR anew, one entry per CDR3 protein. The data hold about 1.7 million distinct CDR3 sequences, with about 31% observed a single time. Overall study findings and caveats: The authors drew conclusions from cross-sectional statistical analysis rather than following the same donors. Researchers reported weaker excess twin sharing in beta out-of-frame sequences.

This clonotype was obtained from a newborn girl in good health. The V and J genes are TRBV6-6 and TRBJ1-5; 7 positions agree with TRBD1. The specimen was cord blood. In DNA, the CDR3 is TGTGCCAGCAGTCGCGTAAACAGGGGAGGCAATCAGCCCCAGCATTTT. Translating it yields CASSRVNRGGNQPQHF.